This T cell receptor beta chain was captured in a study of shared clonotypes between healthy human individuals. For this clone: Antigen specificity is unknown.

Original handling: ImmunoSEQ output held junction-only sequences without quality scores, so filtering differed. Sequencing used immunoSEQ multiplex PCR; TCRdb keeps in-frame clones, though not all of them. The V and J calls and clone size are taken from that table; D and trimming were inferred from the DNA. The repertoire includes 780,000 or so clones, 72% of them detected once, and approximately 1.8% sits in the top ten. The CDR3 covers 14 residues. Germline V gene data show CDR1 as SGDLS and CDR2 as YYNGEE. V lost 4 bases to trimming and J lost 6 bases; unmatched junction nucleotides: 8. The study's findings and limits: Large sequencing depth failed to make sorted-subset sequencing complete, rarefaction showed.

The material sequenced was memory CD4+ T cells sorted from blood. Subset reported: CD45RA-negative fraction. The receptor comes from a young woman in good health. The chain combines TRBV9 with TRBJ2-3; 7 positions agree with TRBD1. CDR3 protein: CASSRQGRLDTQYF. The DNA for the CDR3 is TGTGCCAGCAGCAGACAGGGAAGGCTCGATACGCAGTATTTT.